This T cell receptor beta chain is from a study of cytomegalovirus exposure and HLA in healthy donors. As for the study in general: Per a later analysis, the roughly 640 first-cohort and some 130 validation repertoires shared one platform.

Germline V lookup: CDR1 MNHEY, CDR2 SMNVEV (reference sequence). The V end was cut by 6 bases, the J end by 2 bases, with 19 bases between. CDR3 length equals 16 residues. Using immunoSEQ multiplex PCR, the repertoire was profiled, and TCRdb retains in-frame clones only, with some absent. The data contain some 240,000 clones, around 86% of them singletons. A note on this clone: The antigen remains unidentified.

Study outcomes and limitations: The tendency of first-cohort TCR clusters to co-occur in the 110 or so validation repertoires emerged from a later analysis. The study put 150 or so TCR beta chains on its list as cytomegalovirus-associated.

The material sequenced was PBMCs. The chain recombines TRBV27 with TRBJ2-5, with a weak D call TRBD1 (5 bases). The receptor comes from a woman younger than 45 in good health and CMV-seropositive. CDR3 DNA: TGTGCCAGCAGCCCCCCCCCGATAGGGGCTCAAGAGACCCAGTACTTC. Protein product: CASSPPPIGAQETQYF.